Below, one TCR beta chain is given with its context. Its target is unknown. The DNA input per sorted-subset replicate PCR was 150 to 200 ng, corresponding to some 30,000 T cell genomes. Sequencing used immunoSEQ multiplex PCR; TCRdb keeps in-frame clones, though not all of them. Here the sample spans hundreds of thousands of clones, about 96% being singletons. This sample was included in a study of shared clonotypes between healthy human individuals. Study-wide points: As a rule, naive subsets had a larger estimated richness than memory subsets. Lower generation probabilities were found for non-shared clonotypes than for those shared by all four donors.

The CDR3 runs 16 residues. Trimming left V 4 bases short and J 0 bases short, with 14 bases between. Per germline, CDR1 KGHSH and CDR2 LQKENI. This sequence originates from a woman aged 25-40 years in good health. This chain connects TRBV18 to TRBJ2-3; D is tentatively TRBD1 or TRBD2 (6 bases each). Sequenced sample: naive CD4+ T cells sorted from blood. Subset indicated: CD45RA+ positively selected. CDR3 sequence: CASSLRGRPSTDTQYF. The CDR3 bases are TGTGCCAGCTCACTACGGGGGCGGCCTAGCACAGATACGCAGTATTTT.